One T cell receptor (beta chain) is described in this entry. These data belong to a study of blood T cell repertoires in COVID-19. The table came from immunoSEQ multiplex PCR; TCRdb's copy has only in-frame clones and leaves some out. The sample yields roughly 250,000 clones, around 85% seen once. V lost 4 bases, J lost 3 bases, and 18 bases lay in between. Germline CDR1 SGHRS, CDR2 YFSETQ. The CDR3 loop spans 16 amino acids. The V and J genes are TRBV5-1 and TRBJ2-3, with D perhaps matching TRBD2 (6 bases). Input material: peripheral blood. This receptor was identified in a woman between 35 and 50 years old with active or convalescent COVID-19. CDR3 nucleotide sequence: TGCGCCAGCAGCCCCACGGTAGCGGCTCGTACAGATACGCAGTATTTT. Translation: CASSPTVAARTDTQYF.